This TCR beta chain was sequenced for a study of blood T cell repertoires in COVID-19. Study-wide context: PBMCs, B-cell-depleted T cells, or T cells were the source of the cDNA or gDNA that made up the material.

The CDR3 spans 14 residues. CDR1 MNHEY and CDR2 SVGAGI come from the germline V gene. V was pared by 5 bases and J by 2 bases, with 12 bases between. As originally analysed: Cell counts per sample came from amplifying reference gene primers. This table comes from immunoSEQ multiplex PCR, and its TCRdb copy is limited to in-frame clones, with some not included. The V and J calls and the clone size are those of that table, but D and trimming were determined from the DNA. The table includes approximately 200,000 clones, approximately 85% detected once. The clonotype was recovered from a woman between 25 and 40 years old who had recovered from COVID-19. The rearrangement joins TRBV6-5 to TRBJ2-5; weak D call: TRBD1 (6 bases). The material sequenced was PBMCs or T cells enriched from blood (not recorded which). The CDR3 sequence is CASSQQDRQETQYF. The CDR3 DNA reads as TGTGCCAGCAGTCAGCAGGACAGACAAGAGACCCAGTACTTC.